This T cell receptor (beta chain) derives from a study of T cells expressing NK-cell markers. This CDR3 is 14 amino acids long. Germline V lookup: CDR1 MNHNS, CDR2 SASEGT. TCRdb reprocessed the 5' RACE reads and stores each CDR3 protein as one record, lacking DNA. The table for this sample gives hundreds of thousands of distinct CDR3 sequences. The receptor was derived from a woman aged 18-70 years in good health. The source material was blood T cells: a sorted CD56 or NKG2C T cell subset, CD4+ or CD8+ T cells, or bulk PBMC T cells (not recorded which). This rearrangement joins TRBV6-1 to TRBJ2-3. The chain's CDR3 is CASSEYESTDTQYF.